One sample yielded the 14 T cell receptor beta chains listed below, sequenced in a study of blood T cells in healthy people across ages. Using a J-beta primer mix together with a sample-barcoded 5' primer, a second PCR was run for about 6 to 12 cycles. TCRdb re-derived calls from the 5' RACE reads in MiXCR, one entry per CDR3 protein. The sample lists about 800,000 distinct CDR3 sequences, around 25% occurring once. In addition, the sample was reused for a study of T cells of mothers and their children.

Sequencing used blood. The source is a boy aged 10-17 years in good health.

This rearrangement joins TRBV4-3 to TRBJ1-6, with TRBD1 as a possible D gene (5 bases). V was trimmed by 0 bases and J by 10 bases, leaving 13 bases between them. The CDR3 length is 15 residues. Germline V gives CDR1 LGHNA, CDR2 YSLEER. The CDR3 loop is CASSQEEGVKSPLHF. In nucleotides, the CDR3 is TGCGCCAGCAGCCAAGAAGAAGGGGTTAAGTCACCCCTCCACTTT.

V and J are TRBV5-5 and TRBJ2-3; no clear D. V lost 2 bases to trimming and J lost 0 bases, with 13 bases between them. The germline gives CDR1 SGHKS, CDR2 YYEKEE (reference sequence). This CDR3 region has 16 residues. CDR3 region: CASSFRSAGSTDTQYF. The CDR3 region has the DNA TGTGCCAGCAGCTTTCGATCAGCAGGAAGCACAGATACGCAGTATTTT.

This chain links TRBV20-1 with TRBJ1-6; perhaps TRBD1 as D (5 bases). CDR3 length: 14 amino acids. Germline CDR1 is DFQATT and CDR2 is SNEGSKA (reference sequence). Trimming pared 5 bases from V and 5 bases from J, leaving 13 bases between. CDR3 DNA sequence: TGCAGTGCTGCAGCGGGACGAAATAATTCACCCCTCCACTTT. It yields the protein CSAAAGRNNSPLHF.

This clonotype has more than one count but fewer than ten. The gene calls are TRBV5-1 and TRBJ2-5; D not certain. Trimming left V 1 base short and J 3 bases short, with 7 bases between. CDR1 and CDR2 from the germline V gene are SGHRS and YFSETQ. The CDR3 has 13 residues. In DNA, the CDR3 is TGCGCCAGCAGCTTGTTTGTGGAAGAGACCCAGTACTTC. It translates to CASSLFVEETQYF.

This clonotype was counted ten times or more. This chain joins TRBV11-2 and TRBJ2-6; the match to TRBD1 covers 10 bases. CDR3 length: 16 residues. The V segment lost 5 bases and the J segment 1 base; nucleotides outside the gene matches: 2. Germline loops: CDR1 SGHAT, CDR2 FQNNGV. The CDR3 protein is CASSRDRGSGANVLTF. As DNA, the CDR3 is TGTGCCAGCAGCCGGGACAGGGGATCTGGGGCCAACGTCCTGACTTTC.

In its sample, this clonotype was seen a few times. V is TRBV25-1 and J is TRBJ1-1; 11 bases match TRBD1. V lost 4 bases and J lost 5; bases outside the gene matches: 6. CDR3 size: 15 residues. Germline values: CDR1 MGHDK, CDR2 SYGVNS. The CDR3 sequence: CASSAGQGAWTEAFF. The CDR3 nucleotides read TGTGCCAGCAGTGCAGGACAGGGGGCCTGGACTGAAGCTTTCTTT. The whole variable domain, remainder taken from reference TRBV25-1 and TRBJ1-1, is EADIYQTPRYLVIGTGKKITLECSQTMGHDKMYWYQQDPGMELHLIHYSYGVNSTEKGDLSSESTVSRIRTEHFPLTLESARPSHTSQYLCASSAGQGAWTEAFFGQGTRLTVV.

This clonotype has a handful of counts. The V gene is TRBV30, the J gene TRBJ2-1; the match to TRBD2 covers 10 bases. The CDR3 loop spans 15 amino acids. V shed 2 bases, J shed 14 bases, and the junction held 15 bases outside the gene matches. Looked up from germline, CDR1 is GTSNPN and CDR2 is SVGIG (reference sequence). This CDR3 reads CAWSPPPAGGPVEFF. The CDR3 bases are TGTGCCTGGAGTCCCCCTCCAGCGGGGGGGCCAGTGGAGTTCTTC. The full variable domain, completed using reference TRBV30 and TRBJ2-1, is SQTIHQWPATLVQPVGSPLSLECTVEGTSNPNLYWYRQAAGRGLQLLFYSVGIGQISSEVPQNLSASRPQDRQFILSSKKLLLSDSGFYLCAWSPPPAGGPVEFFGPGTRLTVL.

The chain employs TRBV20-1 and TRBJ2-5; 7 nucleotides agree with TRBD2. The J call may not be correct, given that the DNA end is closer to TRBJ2-1. The CDR3 is 15 residues long. Per the germline V gene, CDR1 is DFQATT and CDR2 is SNEGSKA (reference sequence). CDR3 loop: CSAHWERDVYNEQFF. The DNA for the CDR3 is TGCAGTGCCCATTGGGAGCGGGACGTTTACAATGAGCAGTTCTTC.

The V gene is TRBV28, the J gene TRBJ2-6; no reliable D call. CDR1 is MDHEN and CDR2 is SYDVKM in the germline V gene. The CDR3 sequence is 13 residues long. V lost 7 bases and J lost 3, with 7 bases in between. In DNA, the CDR3 is TGTGCCAGCAAAGAGGTTGGGGCCAACGTCCTGACTTTC. Translating gives CASKEVGANVLTF.

This clonotype turned up a few times. V usage is TRBV18 and J usage is TRBJ2-7; D not certain. The germline V gene has CDR1 KGHSH and CDR2 LQKENI. The V end lost 9 bases, the J end lost 0 bases, and 3 bases lay between the germline ends. The CDR3 has 10 residues. CDR3 DNA: TGTGCCAGTCCCTCCTACGAGCAGTACTTC. It encodes CASPSYEQYF.

This clonotype has only a few counts. The chain combines TRBV5-1 with TRBJ1-4; 8 bases agree with TRBD1. Looked up from germline, CDR1 is SGHRS and CDR2 is YFSETQ. Losses at the gene ends were 4 bases for V and 5 bases for J; bases not matched to a gene: 7. The CDR3 is 15 amino acids. CDR3 region: CASSNRQGPNEKLFF. The CDR3 bases are TGCGCCAGCAGCAACCGACAGGGGCCAAATGAAAAACTGTTTTTT.

The chain links TRBV4-1 to TRBJ2-5, with no clear D. Trimming left V 0 bases short and J 8 bases short, with 10 bases between. Germline loops: CDR1 MGHRA, CDR2 YSYEKL. The CDR3 extends over 13 amino acids. CDR3 residues: CASSQDLPATQYF. CDR3 nucleotide sequence: TGCGCCAGCAGCCAAGATCTTCCTGCCACCCAGTACTTC.

This clonotype was detected only a few times. The V and J genes are TRBV7-9 and TRBJ2-1; tentatively, D is TRBD1 or TRBD2 (6 bases each). Germline V lookup: CDR1 SEHNR, CDR2 FQNEAQ (reference sequence). The CDR3 is made up of 17 amino acids. V dropped 6 bases and J dropped 5 bases, with 23 bases sitting between them. CDR3 in amino acids: CASSTPGAPLSHNEQFF. The CDR3 nucleotides are TGTGCCAGCAGTACTCCGGGGGCTCCTTTATCCCACAATGAGCAGTTCTTC.

This clonotype was counted only a few times. The DNA of the CDR3 is TGCAGTGCTAGAGAAGACAGGGATTTGTCTGGGGCCAACGTCCTGACTTTC. As protein: CSAREDRDLSGANVLTF. The gene calls are TRBV20-1 and TRBJ2-6; 7 positions agree with TRBD1. The CDR3 length is 17 residues. With 0 bases clipped from V and 1 base from J, the junction kept 6 bases outside the gene matches. Germline V gene lookup returns CDR1 DFQATT and CDR2 SNEGSKA (reference sequence).